This T cell receptor (beta chain) was identified during a study of neurological immune-mediated disorders. Template-switch 5'RACE cDNA synthesis added a 10-nucleotide unique molecular identifier. TCRdb recomputed calls from the 5' RACE reads with MiXCR, one row per CDR3 protein. The repertoire holds tens of thousands of distinct CDR3 sequences, with over 12% as singletons. The unsorted libraries were produced from 2 million PBMCs held at -80 C. Germline CDR1 is LGHDT and CDR2 is YNNKEL (reference sequence). The CDR3 spans 14 residues. V shed 4 bases and J shed 1 base, with 10 bases lying between them. Whole-study findings and limits: The expanded clones of different subjects shared no CDR3 amino acid sequences (suggesting private repertoires in all groups).

This clonotype was recorded at least ten times. Antigen unknown. This clonotype was sampled from a woman in her forties or fifties with HTLV-1-associated myelopathy (HAM/TSP). The rearrangement uses TRBV3-1 and TRBJ1-2; no reliable D call. The sequenced sample consisted of PBMCs. CDR3 in amino acids: CASSPGPDNYGYTF. The DNA of the CDR3 is TGTGCCAGCAGCCCCGGACCCGATAACTATGGCTACACCTTC.